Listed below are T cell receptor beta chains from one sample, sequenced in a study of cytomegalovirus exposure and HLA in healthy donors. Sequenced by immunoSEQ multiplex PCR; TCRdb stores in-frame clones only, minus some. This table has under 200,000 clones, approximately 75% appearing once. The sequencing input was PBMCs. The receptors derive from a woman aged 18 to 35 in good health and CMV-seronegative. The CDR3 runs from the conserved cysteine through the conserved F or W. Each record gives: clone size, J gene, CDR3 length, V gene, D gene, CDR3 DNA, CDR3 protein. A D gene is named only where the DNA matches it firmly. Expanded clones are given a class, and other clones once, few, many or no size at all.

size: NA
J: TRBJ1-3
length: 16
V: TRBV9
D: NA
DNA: TGTGCCAGCAGCGCGCAACGGGGGGCCTCTGGAAACACCATATATTTT
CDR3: CASSAQRGASGNTIYF

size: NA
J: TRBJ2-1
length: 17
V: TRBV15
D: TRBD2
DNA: TGTGCCACCAGCAGAGATAGTGGTCGGGGGGGGTACAATGAGCAGTTCTTC
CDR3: CATSRDSGRGGYNEQFF

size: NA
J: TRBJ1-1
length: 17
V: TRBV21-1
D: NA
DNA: TGTGCCAGCAGCGGACGAAGGACTAACCCACAGAACACTGAAGCTTTCTTT
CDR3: CASSGRRTNPQNTEAFF

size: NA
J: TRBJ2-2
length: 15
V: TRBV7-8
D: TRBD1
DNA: TGTGCCAGCAGCTCAGGACAGGGCTACACCGGGGAGCTGTTTTTT
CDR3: CASSSGQGYTGELFF

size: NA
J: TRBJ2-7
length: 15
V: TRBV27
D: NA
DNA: TGTGCCAGCAGTTTGTCCTACAGGACCGCTTACGAGCAGTACTTC
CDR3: CASSLSYRTAYEQYF

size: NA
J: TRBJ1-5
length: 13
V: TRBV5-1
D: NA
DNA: TGCGCCAGCAGCTTGGCCGGGGGGCAGCTCCAGCATTTT
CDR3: CASSLAGGQLQHF

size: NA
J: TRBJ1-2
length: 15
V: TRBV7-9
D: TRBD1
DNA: TGTTCCAGCAGCTTTCTACCGAGGGGGCCCCAGGGCTACACCTTC
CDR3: CSSSFLPRGPQGYTF

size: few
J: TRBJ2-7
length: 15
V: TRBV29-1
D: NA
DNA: TGCAGCGTTGAAGATCGCGGCAGCTCGGTCTACGAGCAGTACTTC
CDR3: CSVEDRGSSVYEQYF

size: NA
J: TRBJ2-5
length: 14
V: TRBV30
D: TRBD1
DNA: TGTGCCTGGAGTGACGGGACAGGGGTCACGAACCAGTACTTC
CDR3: CAWSDGTGVTNQYF

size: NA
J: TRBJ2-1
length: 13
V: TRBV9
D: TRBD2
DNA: TGTGCCAGCAGCGTGGGGGGGGACAATGAGCAGTTCTTC
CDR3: CASSVGGDNEQFF

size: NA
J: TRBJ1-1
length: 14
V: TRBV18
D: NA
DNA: TGTGCCAGCTCACCACCAGCGGGGGGGACTGAAGCTTTCTTT
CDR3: CASSPPAGGTEAFF

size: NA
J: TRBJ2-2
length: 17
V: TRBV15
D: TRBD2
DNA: TGTGCCACCAGCAGAGTTAGGGGACTAGCCTACACCGGGGAGCTGTTTTTT
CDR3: CATSRVRGLAYTGELFF

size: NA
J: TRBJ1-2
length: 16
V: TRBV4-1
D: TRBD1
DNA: TGCGCCAGCAGCCCACCTCCGGGACAGGGCCCCCGTGGCTACACCTTC
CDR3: CASSPPPGQGPRGYTF

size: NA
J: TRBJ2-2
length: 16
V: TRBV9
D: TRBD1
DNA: TGTGCCAGCAGCCCGCGCTCTACAGGGGCCGGCGGGGAGCTGTTTTTT
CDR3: CASSPRSTGAGGELFF

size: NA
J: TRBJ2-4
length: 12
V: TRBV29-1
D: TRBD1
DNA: TGCAGCGTAGGACAGGGGGGAAACATTCAGTACTTC
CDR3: CSVGQGGNIQYF

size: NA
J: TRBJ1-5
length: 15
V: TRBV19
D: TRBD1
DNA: TGTGCCAGTAGTATTGGGACAGGGCATACTCAGCCCCAGCATTTT
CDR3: CASSIGTGHTQPQHF

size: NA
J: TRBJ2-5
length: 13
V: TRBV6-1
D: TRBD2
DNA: TGTGCCACCCGACTAGCTGAGTGGGAGACCCAGTACTTC
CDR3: CATRLAEWETQYF

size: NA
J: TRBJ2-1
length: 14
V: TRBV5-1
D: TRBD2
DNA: TGCGCCAGCAGCTTCCAACCGACTAGCGGGGAGCAGTTCTTC
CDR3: CASSFQPTSGEQFF

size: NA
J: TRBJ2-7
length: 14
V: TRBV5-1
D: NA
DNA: TGCGCCAGCAGCGGGGCCGCGACACGGCACGAGCAGTACTTC
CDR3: CASSGAATRHEQYF

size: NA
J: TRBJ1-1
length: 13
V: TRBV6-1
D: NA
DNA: TGTGCCAGCCGGCGGGGTATGAACACTGAAGCTTTCTTT
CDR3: CASRRGMNTEAFF

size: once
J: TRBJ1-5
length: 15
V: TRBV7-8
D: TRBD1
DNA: TGTGCCAGCAGCTTAGGTACAGGGGGATATCAGCCCCAGCATTTT
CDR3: CASSLGTGGYQPQHF

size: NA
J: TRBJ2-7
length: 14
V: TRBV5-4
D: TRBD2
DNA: TGTGCCAGCAGCTTGGTGGGGGGGAAGTACGAGCAGTACTTC
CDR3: CASSLVGGKYEQYF

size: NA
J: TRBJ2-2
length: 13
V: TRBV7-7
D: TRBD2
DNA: TGTGCCAGCAGCCCCGGGGGGTCCGGGGAGCTGTTTTTT
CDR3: CASSPGGSGELFF

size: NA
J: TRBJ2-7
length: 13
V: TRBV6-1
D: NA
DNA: TGTGCCAGCAGTCCCCGAGGAATTTACGAGCAGTACTTC
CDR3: CASSPRGIYEQYF

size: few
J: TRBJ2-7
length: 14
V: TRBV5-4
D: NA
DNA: TGTGCCAGCAGCTTGCGCAGGGGAGGGTACGAGCAGTACTTC
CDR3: CASSLRRGGYEQYF

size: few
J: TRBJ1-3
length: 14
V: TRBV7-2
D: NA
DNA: TGTGCCAGCAGCGTAGGACAGACTGGAAACACCATATATTTT
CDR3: CASSVGQTGNTIYF

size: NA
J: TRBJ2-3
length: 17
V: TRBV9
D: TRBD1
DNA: TGTGCCAGCAGCGCGACGCTCTCGGGACAGGGCACAGATACGCAGTATTTT
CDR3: CASSATLSGQGTDTQYF

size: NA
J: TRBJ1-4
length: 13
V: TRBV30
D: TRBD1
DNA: TGTGCCTTCTCCGGGACAGCTAGTGAAAAACTGTTTTTT
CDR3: CAFSGTASEKLFF

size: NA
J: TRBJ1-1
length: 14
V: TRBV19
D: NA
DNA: TGTGCCAGTAGTATAGGATCGGCGGGCACTGAAGCTTTCTTT
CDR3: CASSIGSAGTEAFF

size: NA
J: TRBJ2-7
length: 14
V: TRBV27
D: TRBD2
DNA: TGTGCCAGCAAAAGAGCGGGGGTCTCCTACGAGCAGTACTTC
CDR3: CASKRAGVSYEQYF

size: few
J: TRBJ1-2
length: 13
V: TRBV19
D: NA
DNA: TGTGCCAGTAGTGTGGACATCGTCTATGGCTACACCTTC
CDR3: CASSVDIVYGYTF

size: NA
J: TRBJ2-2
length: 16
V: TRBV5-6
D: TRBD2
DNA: TGTGCCAGCAGCTTGGCGCTAGCGGGAGTGGCCGGGGAGCTGTTTTTT
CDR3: CASSLALAGVAGELFF

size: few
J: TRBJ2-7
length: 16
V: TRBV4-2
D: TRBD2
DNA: TGTGCCAGCAGCCATATTGCTAGCGGGAGCTCCTACGAGCAGTACTTC
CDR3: CASSHIASGSSYEQYF

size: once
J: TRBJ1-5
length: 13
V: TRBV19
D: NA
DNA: TGTGCCAGTAGTTCCCGGTCCAATCAGCCCCAGCATTTT
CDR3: CASSSRSNQPQHF

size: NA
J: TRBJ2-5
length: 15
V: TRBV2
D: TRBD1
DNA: TGTGCCAGCAGCCCTTACACAGGGGTCGGGGAGACCCAGTACTTC
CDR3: CASSPYTGVGETQYF

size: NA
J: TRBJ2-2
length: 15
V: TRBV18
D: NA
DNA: TGTGCCAGCTCACCACCGGGACTTAACACCGGGGAGCTGTTTTTT
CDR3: CASSPPGLNTGELFF

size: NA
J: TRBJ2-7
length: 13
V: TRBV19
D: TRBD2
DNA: TGTGCCAGTAGTATCGGGCGGGAGAACGAGCAGTACTTC
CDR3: CASSIGRENEQYF

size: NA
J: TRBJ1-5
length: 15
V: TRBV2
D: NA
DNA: TGTGCCAGCAGTGTAGGAGGGTCTAGGAATCAGCCCCAGCATTTT
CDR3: CASSVGGSRNQPQHF

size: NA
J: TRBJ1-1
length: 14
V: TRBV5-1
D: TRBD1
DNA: TGCGCCAGCAGCTTGGGACAGGGGTTTGCTGAAGCTTTCTTT
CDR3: CASSLGQGFAEAFF

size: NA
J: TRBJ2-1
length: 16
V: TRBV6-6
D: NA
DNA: TGTGCCAGCAACTTCCGAGGCAGGGGCTCCTACAATGAGCAGTTCTTC
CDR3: CASNFRGRGSYNEQFF

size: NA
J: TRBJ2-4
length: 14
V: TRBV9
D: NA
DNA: TGTGCCAGCAGCGACAGCTTAGCCAAAAACATTCAGTACTTC
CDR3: CASSDSLAKNIQYF

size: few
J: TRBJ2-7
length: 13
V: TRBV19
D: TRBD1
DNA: TGTGCCACCCGGGACAGACTAACCTACGAGCAGTACTTC
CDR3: CATRDRLTYEQYF

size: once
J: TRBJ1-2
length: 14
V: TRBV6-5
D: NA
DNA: TGTGCCAGCAGTTACTTCGGGGGGACTGGTGGCTACACCTTC
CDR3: CASSYFGGTGGYTF

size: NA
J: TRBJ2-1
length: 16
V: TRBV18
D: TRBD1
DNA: TGTGCCAGCTCACCGCAACAGGGGAGCTCCTACAATGAGCAGTTCTTC
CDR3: CASSPQQGSSYNEQFF

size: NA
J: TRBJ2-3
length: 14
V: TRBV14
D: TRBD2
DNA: TGTGCCAGCAGCCAAGTAACTAGCGGGGGAACGCAGTATTTT
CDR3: CASSQVTSGGTQYF

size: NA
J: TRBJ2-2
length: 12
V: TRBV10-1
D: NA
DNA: TGCGCCAGCAGCGGAGACACCGGGGAGCTGTTTTTT
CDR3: CASSGDTGELFF